A selection of T cell receptor beta chains follows, all from one sample in a study of cytomegalovirus exposure and HLA in healthy donors. The protocol was immunoSEQ multiplex PCR, while the TCRdb copy is restricted to in-frame clones and leaves out a portion. The sample has under 200,000 clones, around three quarters seen once. The sequenced material came from PBMCs. These TCRs come from a woman in her fifties or sixties in good health and CMV-seropositive. The CDR3 runs from the conserved cysteine through the conserved F or W. D genes are given only for firm matches. Clone size is stated in some rows and not others, as once, few, many or a class when expanded.

V: TRBV7-3; J: TRBJ2-5; D: -; size: -; DNA: TGTGCCAGCAGCTTAAGAGGGTTGGAGACCCAGTACTTC; CDR3: CASSLRGLETQYF
V: TRBV7-7; J: TRBJ2-5; D: -; size: -; DNA: TGTGCTAGCAGTCCTACAGGGCCAAAGACCCAGTACTTC; CDR3: CASSPTGPKTQYF
V: TRBV19; J: TRBJ2-1; D: TRBD2; size: -; DNA: TGTGCCAGTAGTATGGCTACTAGCGTTGGGATAGATGAGCAGTTCTTC; CDR3: CASSMATSVGIDEQFF
V: TRBV7-9; J: TRBJ2-7; D: -; size: few; DNA: TGTGCCAGCAGCCTACCGACAGCCTACGAGCAGTACTTC; CDR3: CASSLPTAYEQYF
V: TRBV28; J: TRBJ2-7; D: -; size: few; DNA: TGTGCCAGCAGTTTATATGGGCTTAGTGCCTACGAGCAGTACTTC; CDR3: CASSLYGLSAYEQYF
V: TRBV4-1; J: TRBJ1-6; D: TRBD1; size: -; DNA: TGCGCCAGCAGCCTTCGACAGGGTAGATCACCCCTCCACTTT; CDR3: CASSLRQGRSPLHF
V: TRBV28; J: TRBJ1-2; D: -; size: -; DNA: TGTGCCAGCAGTCAACGGGGGGGATCGGACTATGGCTACACCTTC; CDR3: CASSQRGGSDYGYTF
V: TRBV6-6; J: TRBJ1-5; D: TRBD1; size: -; DNA: TGTGCCAGCAGTTCCTCTAGGACAGGGTCTCAGCCCCAGCATTTT; CDR3: CASSSSRTGSQPQHF
V: TRBV5-1; J: TRBJ1-2; D: -; size: -; DNA: TGCGCCAGCAGCTTGGGGAGAGGCGGCTACACCTTC; CDR3: CASSLGRGGYTF
V: TRBV29-1; J: TRBJ2-5; D: -; size: -; DNA: TGCAGCGTTGCCGTAGGGCTAGCAAGTAGGGAGACCCAGTACTTC; CDR3: CSVAVGLASRETQYF
V: TRBV7-9; J: TRBJ2-3; D: TRBD2; size: -; DNA: TGTGCCAGCAGCTTAGGACTAGCGGGAGGGCCAGATACGCAGTATTTT; CDR3: CASSLGLAGGPDTQYF
V: TRBV20-1; J: TRBJ1-2; D: -; size: -; DNA: TGCAGTGCTGGAAGGGGTTACTACACCTTC; CDR3: CSAGRGYYTF
V: TRBV9; J: TRBJ2-1; D: -; size: -; DNA: TGTGCCAGCAGCGTGACTCCTAGCGTCGGTGAGCAGTTCTTC; CDR3: CASSVTPSVGEQFF
V: TRBV5-1; J: TRBJ1-6; D: -; size: few; DNA: TGCGCCAGCAGTGGTAACGGCCCTTTGGAGACCTATAATTCACCCCTCCACTTT; CDR3: CASSGNGPLETYNSPLHF
V: TRBV5-8; J: TRBJ1-2; D: TRBD1; size: -; DNA: TGTGCCAGCAGCTTATTTGGACAGGGGGTCTATGGCTACACCTTC; CDR3: CASSLFGQGVYGYTF
V: TRBV5-4; J: TRBJ1-3; D: TRBD1; size: -; DNA: TGTGCCAGCAGCCCGACAGGGACTGGAAACACCATATATTTT; CDR3: CASSPTGTGNTIYF
V: TRBV11-3; J: TRBJ2-2; D: -; size: -; DNA: TGTGCCAGCAGCATCAGAACGAACACCGGGGAGCTGTTTTTT; CDR3: CASSIRTNTGELFF
V: TRBV18; J: TRBJ1-5; D: TRBD1; size: -; DNA: TGTGCCAGCTCACAAAACAGGGGGGATCAGCCCCAGCATTTT; CDR3: CASSQNRGDQPQHF
V: TRBV28; J: TRBJ1-1; D: -; size: -; DNA: TGTGCCAGCAGCTTTCAACCAGGTTACACTGAAGCTTTCTTT; CDR3: CASSFQPGYTEAFF
V: TRBV5-6; J: TRBJ2-5; D: TRBD2; size: -; DNA: TGTGCCAGCAGCTTGGTAGTAGCGGGAGGGCCGGAGACCCAGTACTTC; CDR3: CASSLVVAGGPETQYF
V: TRBV6-6; J: TRBJ1-5; D: -; size: once; DNA: TGTGCCAGCAGTTACCGTCCGGGGTTTCAACAGCCCCAGCATTTT; CDR3: CASSYRPGFQQPQHF
V: TRBV4-2; J: TRBJ2-7; D: -; size: -; DNA: TGTGCCAACAAGGAGGGGGCTGAAGAGGACTACGAGCAGTACTTC; CDR3: CANKEGAEEDYEQYF
V: TRBV7-9; J: TRBJ1-5; D: TRBD1; size: few; DNA: TGTGCCAGCAGCGAAACAGGGGGCGGGCAGCCCCAGCATTTT; CDR3: CASSETGGGQPQHF
V: TRBV27; J: TRBJ1-2; D: -; size: -; DNA: TGTGCCAGCAGTCCAACCCCAGCGGGGACTAACTATGGCTACACCTTC; CDR3: CASSPTPAGTNYGYTF
V: TRBV5-1; J: TRBJ2-7; D: -; size: -; DNA: TGCGCCAGCAGCTTGGATACGGGGATGATTTACGAGCAGTACTTC; CDR3: CASSLDTGMIYEQYF
V: TRBV5-1; J: TRBJ2-1; D: TRBD1; size: -; DNA: TGCGCCAGCAGCTTGGTCACAGGGGGCTTCTCGAATGAGCAGTTCTTC; CDR3: CASSLVTGGFSNEQFF
V: TRBV7-8; J: TRBJ2-1; D: TRBD2; size: -; DNA: TGTGCCAGCAGCTTCATAGCGGGAGAGGGGAATGAGCAGCTCTTC; CDR3: CASSFIAGEGNEQLF
V: TRBV4-3; J: TRBJ1-1; D: -; size: -; DNA: TGCGCCAGCAGCCAAGTGGGACTCTCGGGAGGTAGGGCTTTCTTT; CDR3: CASSQVGLSGGRAFF
V: TRBV7-9; J: TRBJ1-1; D: TRBD1; size: -; DNA: TGTGCCAGCAGCCTCTACCTGACAGGGCGGGAAGCTTTCTTT; CDR3: CASSLYLTGREAFF
V: TRBV15; J: TRBJ2-1; D: -; size: -; DNA: TGTGCCACCAGCGGGGGCAGCGGGGACCACAATGAGCAGTTCTTC; CDR3: CATSGGSGDHNEQFF
V: TRBV20-1; J: TRBJ2-1; D: -; size: -; DNA: TGCAGTGCGGGGGGAGCTAATGAGCAGTTCTTC; CDR3: CSAGGANEQFF
V: TRBV19; J: TRBJ2-6; D: TRBD2; size: few; DNA: TGTGCCAGTAGTATAGATGGGGGGGCTGGGGCCAACGTCCTGACTTTC; CDR3: CASSIDGGAGANVLTF
V: TRBV2; J: TRBJ1-1; D: TRBD1; size: -; DNA: TGTGCCAGCAGTGAAAGACAGGGCCTTGAAGCTTTCTTT; CDR3: CASSERQGLEAFF
V: TRBV18; J: TRBJ2-3; D: -; size: few; DNA: TGTGCCAGCTCACCTTTTAGCAGAAGCACAGATACGCAGTATTTT; CDR3: CASSPFSRSTDTQYF
V: TRBV25-1; J: TRBJ1-2; D: -; size: -; DNA: TGTGCCAGCAGTGAGGCGGACAGCTACACCTTC; CDR3: CASSEADSYTF
V: TRBV5-6; J: TRBJ2-7; D: -; size: -; DNA: TGTGCCAGCAGCTTGTCGAGGACCTACGAGCAGTACTTC; CDR3: CASSLSRTYEQYF
V: TRBV14; J: TRBJ2-2; D: -; size: -; DNA: TGTGCCAGCAGCCAGCAGTACACCGGGGAGCTGTTTTTT; CDR3: CASSQQYTGELFF
V: TRBV28; J: TRBJ1-1; D: -; size: once; DNA: TGTGCCAGCAGTTTGTTATGGGACGGGGGGGGGAACACTGAAGCTTTCTTT; CDR3: CASSLLWDGGGNTEAFF
V: TRBV5-6; J: TRBJ1-2; D: TRBD1; size: -; DNA: TGTGCCAGCAGCTTGGCACTTAGACAGGGTATGATTAACTATGGCTACACCTTC; CDR3: CASSLALRQGMINYGYTF
V: TRBV2; J: TRBJ1-1; D: -; size: -; DNA: TGTGCCAGCAAGGCCAGGGAGGCGACTGAAGCTTTCTTT; CDR3: CASKAREATEAFF
V: TRBV5-1; J: TRBJ2-1; D: TRBD2; size: -; DNA: TGCGCCAGCAGCTTGGCCGGACTAGGGAGCTCCTACAATGAGCAGTTCTTC; CDR3: CASSLAGLGSSYNEQFF
V: TRBV7-2; J: TRBJ2-3; D: -; size: -; DNA: TGTGCCAGCAGCTTAGGGGGGCGGGATACGCAGTATTTT; CDR3: CASSLGGRDTQYF
V: TRBV29-1; J: TRBJ2-2; D: -; size: once; DNA: TGCAGCGTTCGTCGGGGGATCGCGAACACCGGGGAGCTGTTTTTT; CDR3: CSVRRGIANTGELFF
V: TRBV7-2; J: TRBJ2-7; D: -; size: once; DNA: TGTGCCAGCAGCTCCCCTTACTACGAGCAGTACTTC; CDR3: CASSSPYYEQYF
V: TRBV18; J: TRBJ2-3; D: -; size: -; DNA: TGTGCCAGCTCGGCATCCGCAGATACGCAGTATTTT; CDR3: CASSASADTQYF
V: TRBV5-4; J: TRBJ2-3; D: TRBD2; size: -; DNA: TGTGCCAGCAGCTCGCGGGGGGGCACAGATACGCAGTATTTT; CDR3: CASSSRGGTDTQYF
V: TRBV2; J: TRBJ2-5; D: -; size: -; DNA: TGTGCCAGCAGTCCCTACGGGGTGGGGACTCAAGAGACCCAGTACTTC; CDR3: CASSPYGVGTQETQYF
V: TRBV7-3; J: TRBJ2-2; D: -; size: few; DNA: TGTGCCAGCAGCTTAAGGGCGGGGGCTAACACCGGGGAGCTGTTTTTT; CDR3: CASSLRAGANTGELFF
V: TRBV5-6; J: TRBJ2-5; D: TRBD2; size: few; DNA: TGTGCCAGCAGCTTGGGACTAGCCCCGACCCAGTACTTC; CDR3: CASSLGLAPTQYF
V: TRBV7-9; J: TRBJ2-3; D: TRBD2; size: -; DNA: TGTGCCAGCAGCTTAGTCCCTAGCGGGAGCACAGATACGCAGTATTTT; CDR3: CASSLVPSGSTDTQYF
V: TRBV4-3; J: TRBJ2-2; D: TRBD1; size: -; DNA: TGCGCCAGCAGCCACCCACTATTTGGGACAGATCAAAACACCGGGGAGCTGTTTTTT; CDR3: CASSHPLFGTDQNTGELFF
V: TRBV5-1; J: TRBJ2-2; D: -; size: few; DNA: TGCGCCAGCAGCCCAACGGGGAACACCGGGGAGCTGTTTTTT; CDR3: CASSPTGNTGELFF
V: TRBV25-1; J: TRBJ1-1; D: TRBD1; size: -; DNA: TGTGCCAGCACGGGACAGGGGATCGCTTTCTTT; CDR3: CASTGQGIAFF
V: TRBV9; J: TRBJ2-1; D: TRBD2; size: -; DNA: TGTGCCAGCAGCGTAGGGACTAGCGGGGGCCATGAGCAGTTCTTC; CDR3: CASSVGTSGGHEQFF
V: TRBV19; J: TRBJ1-2; D: -; size: -; DNA: TGTGCCAGTAGTATCTCTGTCTATGGCTACACCTTC; CDR3: CASSISVYGYTF